The 10 T cell receptor beta chains reported below all come from one sample, sequenced in a study of T cells after yellow fever vaccination. TCRdb independently ran MiXCR on the 5' RACE reads; one entry per CDR3 protein. The table records approximately 180,000 distinct CDR3 sequences, 6.2% of them present only once. This material consisted of CD4+ T cells sorted from PBMCs, taken on the day of the first yellow fever vaccination. The receptor set was obtained from a man between 18 and 35 years old who received the YFV17D yellow fever vaccine.

This clonotype showed up just a few times. The chain carries TRBV7-2 and TRBJ1-2; no clear D gene. V lost 5 bases and J lost 8, with 12 bases in between. The CDR3 is made up of 12 amino acids. The germline CDR1 and CDR2 sequences are SGHTA and FQGNSA. CDR3 sequence (DNA): TGTGCCAGCAGCCTTGATTCCCGCGGCTACACCTTC. This codes for CASSLDSRGYTF.

This clonotype was counted a few times. V gene TRBV5-1 combines with J gene TRBJ1-4; perhaps TRBD1 as D (6 bases). The CDR3 loop spans 14 amino acids. V lost 4 bases to trimming and J lost 8 bases, with 15 bases between them. Germline V gene lookup returns CDR1 SGHRS and CDR2 YFSETQ. CDR3 amino acids: CASSRTGREEKLFF. DNA of the CDR3: TGCGCCAGCAGCCGTACAGGGAGGGAAGAAAAACTGTTTTTT.

This clonotype was counted at least ten times. The chain couples TRBV5-1 to TRBJ2-1, with TRBD2 as a possible D gene (6 bases). V was trimmed by 3 bases and J by 6 bases, leaving 10 bases between them. The CDR3 totals 13 residues. Germline V lookup: CDR1 SGHRS, CDR2 YFSETQ. The CDR3 here is CASSWDGGNEQFF. DNA of the CDR3: TGCGCCAGCAGCTGGGACGGGGGCAATGAGCAGTTCTTC. The full variable domain, in which reference TRBV5-1 and TRBJ2-1 provide the parts outside the CDR3, is KAGVTQTPRYLIKTRGQQVTLSCSPISGHRSVSWYQQTPGQGLQFLFEYFSETQRNKGNFPGRFSGRQFSNSRSEMNVSTLELGDSALYLCASSWDGGNEQFFGPGTRLTVL.

This clonotype showed up just a few times. The chain has TRBV6-1 and TRBJ1-1, with D possibly TRBD1 on 5 matching bases. Germline values: CDR1 MNHNS, CDR2 SASEGT. V was shortened by 7 bases and J by 4 bases, with 22 bases between the two germline ends. The CDR3 runs to 16 residues. The CDR3 nucleotides read TGTGCCAGCACAGACCTGGGGGGGAGAAGAGGCACTGAAGCTTTCTTT. It is translated as CASTDLGGRRGTEAFF.

There are many counts of this clonotype. The rearrangement joins TRBV7-8 to TRBJ1-4, with D perhaps matching TRBD1 (5 bases). Germline loops: CDR1 SGHVS, CDR2 FQNEAQ. The CDR3 sequence is 15 residues long. V was trimmed by 5 bases and J by 4 bases, leaving 14 bases between them. CDR3 protein: CASSPRGRINEKLFF. The CDR3 nucleotides read TGTGCCAGCAGCCCTCGGGGCAGAATTAATGAAAAACTGTTTTTT.

This clonotype was seen repeatedly, ten times or more. This chain uses TRBV24-1 with TRBJ2-3; 7 nucleotides agree with TRBD1. Losses at the gene ends were 7 bases for V and 2 bases for J; bases not matched to a gene: 5. This CDR3 region has 14 residues. Germline V lookup: CDR1 KGHDR, CDR2 SFDVKD. The CDR3 is CATSGQDSTDTQYF. Written as DNA, the CDR3 is TGTGCCACCAGCGGACAGGACTCCACAGATACGCAGTATTTT.

A few counts support this clonotype. The CDR3 here is CASSLGPSGSGANVLTF. For the CDR3, the DNA is TGTGCCAGCAGCTTGGGGCCCTCGGGCTCTGGGGCCAACGTCCTGACTTTC. The chain joins TRBV7-3 to TRBJ2-6; D is possibly TRBD1 (5 bases). Trimming cost V 3 bases and J 0 bases, with 12 bases left between them. Germline CDR1 SGHTA, CDR2 FQGTGA. This CDR3 is 17 amino acids long. Full variable domain (outside the CDR3, taken from reference TRBV7-3 and TRBJ2-6): GAGVSQTPSNKVTEKGKYVELRCDPISGHTALYWYRQSLGQGPEFLIYFQGTGAADDSGLPNDRFFAVRPEGSVSTLKIQRTERGDSAVYLCASSLGPSGSGANVLTFGAGSRLTVL.

This clonotype was recorded a few times. This chain connects TRBV10-3 to TRBJ1-2; 7 bases line up with TRBD1. From germline, CDR1 is ENHRY and CDR2 SYGVKD. J was trimmed by 5 bases and V by 2 bases; bases with no gene match: 11. The CDR3 has 16 residues. The CDR3 DNA follows: TGTGCCATCAGTGAGGGGACAGATCCATCCGTTTATGGCTACACCTTC. Residues: CAISEGTDPSVYGYTF.

This chain links TRBV7-2 with TRBJ2-7; the match to TRBD1 covers 7 bases. The CDR3 covers 13 residues. The V gene end was trimmed by 5 bases and the J gene end by 8 bases; junction bases not matched to a gene: 9. Germline CDR1 SGHTA, CDR2 FQGNSA. CDR3 region: CASSPNRGGKQYF. For the CDR3, the DNA is TGTGCCAGCAGCCCCAACAGGGGTGGCAAGCAGTACTTC.

V usage is TRBV5-1 and J usage is TRBJ2-2; D is undetermined. This CDR3 is built from 19 residues. Trimming stripped 0 bases from V and 2 bases from J, with 20 bases between. CDR1 SGHRS and CDR2 YFSETQ come from the germline V gene. CDR3 protein: CASSLDRTLYKGNTGELFF. The CDR3 region has the DNA TGCGCCAGCAGCTTGGATAGGACGCTTTACAAGGGAAACACCGGGGAGCTGTTTTTT. Full variable domain (missing parts from reference TRBV5-1 and TRBJ2-2): KAGVTQTPRYLIKTRGQQVTLSCSPISGHRSVSWYQQTPGQGLQFLFEYFSETQRNKGNFPGRFSGRQFSNSRSEMNVSTLELGDSALYLCASSLDRTLYKGNTGELFFGEGSRLTVL.